This TCR beta chain originates from a study of OX40 agonist ivuxolimab in advanced cancers. About this clone: Its antigen is unknown.

Trimming left V 2 bases short and J 4 bases short, with 12 bases between. The germline CDR1 and CDR2 sequences are SGHTA and FQGNSA. This CDR3 comprises 15 residues. Study-wide points: Nonresponders included some who also had low normalized T-cell clonal expansion.

The repertoire was sequenced with immunoSEQ multiplex PCR; TCRdb's copy has only in-frame clones and lacks some. The sample consists of about 80,000 clones, approximately 84% of them appearing once. Sample: CD4+ or CD8+ T cells sorted from blood, taken in a trial of the OX40 agonist ivuxolimab. This clonotype originated in an adult with an advanced solid tumor such as melanoma, head and neck, liver or kidney cancer. The chain recombines TRBV7-2 with TRBJ1-3, with a possible D match to TRBD1 (5 bases). DNA of the CDR3: TGTGCCAGCAGCTTAACCGGGACGCAGGGAAACACCATATATTTT. Translated, it gives CASSLTGTQGNTIYF.